This T cell receptor (beta chain) was profiled in a study of blood T cell repertoires in COVID-19. Study-wide background: Acute-phase and convalescent COVID-19 samples originated in the United States, Italy and Spain.

Original processing notes: Estimation of nucleated cell counts was performed using reference gene primer amplification. Profiled with immunoSEQ multiplex PCR; TCRdb holds only in-frame clones, not every one. V, J and clone size reflect that table, while D and trimming were determined from the DNA. This sample has about 56,000 clones, with roughly nine tenths found just once. The CDR3 is 14 amino acids. The V end lost 6 bases, the J end lost 7 bases, and 17 bases lay between the germline ends. Germline V gene lookup returns CDR1 LNHDA and CDR2 SQIVND (reference sequence). The sequencing input was peripheral blood. The chain combines TRBV19 with TRBJ2-3, with D possibly being TRBD2 (5 bases). This clonotype originated in a human donor in a cohort sampled during active COVID-19. The CDR3 sequence: CASSEETRRNTQYF. The CDR3 DNA is TGTGCCAGTAGCGAAGAAACTAGACGAAATACGCAGTATTTT.